Presented here are 23 T cell receptor beta chains from one specimen sequenced in a study of blood T cell repertoires in COVID-19 (dated by TCRdb to 2020 to 2022). Library creation used the immunoSEQ multiplex PCR assay. The immuneACCESS repertoire file appears here via TCRdb, limited to in-frame rearrangements. These files lack a portion of the clones; in checked studies, under half of the deficit traces to unresolved V genes, and the cause of the others is not known. The sample has about 260,000 clones on record, 80% to 90% of them singletons. About 0.95% of the sample lies in the top ten. The source material was PBMCs or T cells enriched from blood (not recorded which). These receptors all come from a middle-aged man who had been exposed to COVID-19.

The chain links TRBV6-5 to TRBJ1-1; 8 bases are shared with TRBD1. With 0 bases clipped from V and 0 bases from J, the junction kept 3 bases outside the gene matches. The CDR3 loop spans 16 amino acids. Germline values: CDR1 MNHEY, CDR2 SVGAGI. CDR3 residues: CASSYSTGEVNTEAFF. CDR3 coding DNA: TGTGCCAGCAGTTACTCGACAGGGGAGGTGAACACTGAAGCTTTCTTT.

The chain combines TRBV15 with TRBJ2-7; 10 nucleotides match TRBD1. CDR3 size: 14 residues. Germline loops: CDR1 LNHNV, CDR2 YYDKDF (reference sequence). The trim removed 0 bases at V and 6 bases at J, leaving 2 bases unmatched. The chain's CDR3 is CATSRDRDRGEQYV. DNA of the CDR3: TGTGCCACCAGCAGAGATAGGGACAGGGGCGAGCAGTACGTC.

The rearrangement uses TRBV5-6 and TRBJ1-2, with TRBD1 as a possible D gene (5 bases). V gave up 0 bases and J gave up 7 bases, with 10 bases separating them. The CDR3 totals 13 residues. Germline CDR1 reads SGHDT; CDR2 reads YYEEEE. CDR3 protein: CASSLAGGSGYTF. The CDR3 nucleotides read TGTGCCAGCAGCTTGGCCGGGGGGTCTGGCTACACCTTC.

DNA of the CDR3: TGTGCCAGCAGTCCCGACGGCAGCCGATACCGGGGTCCCTACGAGCAGTACTTC. Its translation is CASSPDGSRYRGPYEQYF. V usage is TRBV6-6 and J usage is TRBJ2-7, with a weak D call TRBD2 (5 bases). This CDR3 region has 18 residues. Looked up from germline, CDR1 is MNHNY and CDR2 is SVGAGI (reference sequence). Trimming pared 5 bases from V and 2 bases from J, leaving 25 bases between.

This chain connects TRBV5-4 to TRBJ1-1, with D perhaps matching TRBD1 (6 bases). Trimming took 1 base from V and 5 from J, leaving 18 bases between them. Germline V gene lookup returns CDR1 SGHNT and CDR2 YYREEE (reference sequence). The CDR3 covers 16 residues. The CDR3: CASSLQRGLFGTEAFF. CDR3 coding DNA: TGTGCCAGCAGCTTGCAGCGGGGGCTTTTTGGGACTGAAGCTTTCTTT.

The chain couples TRBV24-1 to TRBJ2-2; possible D gene TRBD2, 6 bases. This CDR3 is 16 amino acids long. Trimming removed 3 bases at V and 2 bases at J, with 12 bases between. CDR1 and CDR2 from the germline V gene are KGHDR and SFDVKD. The CDR3 reads CATSDPGLYNTGELFF. The CDR3 region has the DNA TGTGCCACCAGTGATCCGGGACTGTATAACACCGGGGAGCTGTTTTTT.

CDR3 bases: TGTGCCAGCAGCTTAGTCGTGGACAGGGGAGCTGGAAACACCATATATTTT. This gives the protein CASSLVVDRGAGNTIYF. The chain couples TRBV11-3 to TRBJ1-3; TRBD1 aligns across 9 bases. Germline V lookup: CDR1 SGHNT, CDR2 YENEEA. The CDR3 spans 17 residues. V shed 1 base and J 2 bases; nucleotides not matched to a gene: 6.

The chain has TRBV5-8 and TRBJ1-1, with D unclear. Germline V gene data show CDR1 as SGHTS and CDR2 as YDEGEE. There are 12 residues in the CDR3. Trimming cost V 4 bases and J 6 bases, with 10 bases left between them. CDR3 protein: CASSREYPEAFF. The CDR3 DNA is TGTGCCAGCAGCCGCGAATATCCTGAAGCTTTCTTT.

This chain connects TRBV5-1 to TRBJ2-5, with 8 nucleotides matching TRBD1. Germline CDR1 SGHRS, CDR2 YFSETQ. Losses at the gene ends were 2 bases for V and 5 bases for J; bases not matched to a gene: 5. CDR3 length: 14 residues. CDR3 region: CASSLGQGLETQYF. CDR3 nucleotides: TGCGCCAGCAGCTTAGGACAGGGTTTGGAGACCCAGTACTTC.

This chain uses TRBV5-1 with TRBJ2-3; weak D call: TRBD1 (5 bases). CDR3 size: 14 residues. Germline V CDR1 and CDR2: SGHRS, YFSETQ. The V and J ends lost 4 bases and 0 bases respectively, with 9 bases between them. The CDR3 here is CASSLHRSTDTQYF. CDR3 bases: TGCGCCAGCAGCCTGCACAGGAGCACAGATACGCAGTATTTT. Combining the CDR3 with reference TRBV5-1 and TRBJ2-3 gives the whole variable domain KAGVTQTPRYLIKTRGQQVTLSCSPISGHRSVSWYQQTPGQGLQFLFEYFSETQRNKGNFPGRFSGRQFSNSRSEMNVSTLELGDSALYLCASSLHRSTDTQYFGPGTRLTVL.

This sequence joins TRBV24-1 and TRBJ2-3, with D possibly being TRBD1 (6 bases). The CDR3 sequence is 13 residues long. V lost 3 bases and J 4 bases, leaving 7 bases between the germline ends. CDR1 KGHDR and CDR2 SFDVKD come from the germline V gene. CDR3 sequence (DNA): TGTGCCACCAGTGATACAGGGTCAGATACGCAGTATTTT. Translating gives CATSDTGSDTQYF.

The chain combines TRBV6-6 with TRBJ2-1; D is perhaps TRBD2 (5 bases). Germline values: CDR1 MNHNY, CDR2 SVGAGI (reference sequence). V lost 2 bases, J lost 2 bases, and 10 bases lay in between. The CDR3 is 15 amino acids. For the CDR3, the DNA is TGTGCCAGCAGTTACAGAGGGCGAACCTACAATGAGCAGTTCTTC. As protein: CASSYRGRTYNEQFF.

This chain joins TRBV2 and TRBJ1-4; D is perhaps TRBD1 (5 bases). This CDR3 is 14 amino acids long. The germline CDR1 and CDR2 sequences are SNHLY and FYNNEI. Trimming shortened V by 6 bases and J by 5 bases, and 13 bases separated the two germline ends. The chain's CDR3 is CASRQTAPNEKLFF. The CDR3 region has the DNA TGTGCCAGCAGACAGACAGCGCCAAATGAAAAACTGTTTTTT.

The chain combines TRBV5-1 with TRBJ2-5; TRBD2 agrees at 9 bases. Trimming at V came to 0 bases and at J to 4 bases, leaving 13 bases not matched to a gene. This CDR3 comprises 18 residues. Per the germline V gene, CDR1 is SGHRS and CDR2 is YFSETQ. As DNA, the CDR3 is TGCGCCAGCAGCTTGGGGGGTAGCGGGAGCCCCTCCGGAGAGACCCAGTACTTC. Protein: CASSLGGSGSPSGETQYF.

This clone was detected only once. The chain links TRBV28 to TRBJ1-1; 8 positions agree with TRBD1. This CDR3 has 15 amino acids. CDR1 is MDHEN and CDR2 is SYDVKM in the germline V gene. The J segment lost 4 bases and the V segment lost 5 bases, leaving 9 bases of the junction unmatched. The CDR3 spells CASSTGQASSTEAFF. The CDR3 DNA reads as TGTGCCAGCAGTACGGGACAGGCTTCGAGCACTGAAGCTTTCTTT.

The chain combines TRBV5-1 with TRBJ1-2; 7 bases match TRBD1. V shed 4 bases, J shed 2 bases, and the junction held 8 bases outside the gene matches. The CDR3 sequence is 15 residues long. Germline values: CDR1 SGHRS, CDR2 YFSETQ. The CDR3 protein is CASSLGQKLNYGYTF. CDR3 sequence (DNA): TGCGCCAGCAGCCTGGGACAGAAGCTAAACTATGGCTACACCTTC.

CDR3 in DNA: TGTGCCAGCAGCCAAACAGGGGGCTCTGGCTACACCTTC. Its protein is CASSQTGGSGYTF. The rearrangement links TRBV3-1 (or the pseudogene TRBV3-2) to TRBJ1-2, with 9 bases lining up with TRBD1. The CDR3 covers 13 residues. The germline V gene encodes CDR1 LGHDT and CDR2 YNNKEL (reference sequence). J lost 7 bases, V lost 2 bases, and 2 bases had no gene match.

Regarding this clone: Other DNA sequences in this sample translate to the same CDR3. The chain couples TRBV29-1 to TRBJ2-3; TRBD1 is a possible D gene (6 bases). Trimming pared 6 bases from V and 4 bases from J, leaving 11 bases between. CDR1 is SQVTM, CDR2 ANQGSEA, per germline. This CDR3 region has 12 residues. The CDR3 spells CSVAQGSDTQYF. The CDR3 DNA follows: TGCAGCGTGGCACAGGGTTCAGATACGCAGTATTTT.

V is TRBV5-1 and J is TRBJ1-2; 7 bases map to TRBD1. V shed 4 bases and J 4 bases; nucleotides not matched to a gene: 13. The CDR3 extends over 16 amino acids. The V gene's germline CDR1 is SGHRS and CDR2 YFSETQ. CDR3 in amino acids: CASSLIRGQDSYGYTF. The DNA for the CDR3 is TGCGCCAGCAGCCTTATTCGAGGACAGGATTCCTATGGCTACACCTTC.

The chain carries TRBV18 and TRBJ2-1; no clear D gene. Per germline, CDR1 KGHSH and CDR2 LQKENI. The CDR3 is made up of 14 amino acids. V shed 6 bases and J shed 4 bases, with 13 bases lying between them. The CDR3 reads CASSPSYGYNEQFF. DNA of the CDR3: TGTGCCAGCTCCCCAAGTTACGGTTACAATGAGCAGTTCTTC.

V is TRBV4-1 and J is TRBJ2-1; possibly TRBD2 for D (5 bases). Trimming took off 4 bases at V and 6 bases at J, with 16 bases between the two ends. The CDR3 totals 15 residues. Germline CDR1 reads MGHRA; CDR2 reads YSYEKL. The CDR3 protein is CASSPGLKEANEQFF. The DNA of the CDR3 is TGCGCCAGCAGCCCCGGGCTGAAGGAGGCCAATGAGCAGTTCTTC.

The chain recombines TRBV11-3 with TRBJ2-3; a weak D match, TRBD2 (6 bases). This CDR3 contains 15 residues. Germline V gives CDR1 SGHNT, CDR2 YENEEA. The ends were cut back, 1 base at V and 0 bases at J, with 8 bases in the middle. The CDR3 loop reads CASSLGRGSTDTQYF. CDR3 bases: TGTGCCAGCAGCTTAGGGAGGGGTAGCACAGATACGCAGTATTTT.

This clone was recorded only once. This chain uses TRBV5-1 with TRBJ2-2, with 7 bases aligning to TRBD1. Germline CDR1 is SGHRS and CDR2 is YFSETQ. CDR3 length equals 18 residues. V dropped 0 bases and J dropped 4; count of bases not matched to a gene: 12. The CDR3 loop is CASSLGAQGSFGTGELFF. The CDR3 nucleotides are TGCGCCAGCAGCTTGGGAGCACAGGGGTCTTTTGGCACCGGGGAGCTGTTTTTT.